The present entry profiles one T cell receptor beta chain with its context. Its antigen remains unknown. This specimen belongs to a study of T cell responses to AZD1222 COVID-19 vaccine. Overall study findings and caveats: Possibly, clonal diversity was underestimated; donors were largely white British and included more females. Recipients of two AZD1222 doses showed rising Spike-specific TCR breadth and depth. Baseline antibody screening turned up just a handful of seropositive AZD1222 recipients. Repertoire collection took place solely once the T cell response had peaked.

V shed 3 bases, J shed 5 bases, and the junction held 2 bases outside the gene matches. Germline CDR1 reads SGHRS; CDR2 reads YFSETQ. CDR3 length: 12 amino acids. Clones were sequenced by immunoSEQ multiplex PCR, and TCRdb holds only the in-frame ones, with some missing. The repertoire holds tens of thousands of clones, with 75% to 90% as singletons. This chain links TRBV5-1 with TRBJ2-7; 7 bases line up with TRBD1. The source material was peripheral blood, sampled on day 0 of AZD1222 vaccination. The TCR sequence derives from an adult in good health. The CDR3 region has the DNA TGCGCCAGCAGCTCGACAGGGAACGAGCAGTACTTC. It codes for CASSSTGNEQYF.